A selection of T cell receptor beta chains follows, all from one sample in a study of beta chain features in type 1 diabetes. Assay: immunoSEQ multiplex PCR; the TCRdb copy retains only in-frame clones and omits some. The profile shows a few hundred thousand clones, around 9.6% of them singletons. The sequencing input was central memory CD4+ T cells from blood. These receptors originate from a man aged 30-40 years with type 1 diabetes. Both conserved end residues are part of each CDR3. A D gene is named only where the DNA matches it firmly. Part of the rows lack a size; the others show once, few, many or a class for expanded clones.

V gene: TRBV29-1
clone size: -
D gene: -
J gene: TRBJ2-7
CDR3 DNA: TGCAGCGAATACGAGCAGTACTTC
CDR3 protein: CSEYEQYF

V gene: TRBV11-2
clone size: few
D gene: TRBD1
J gene: TRBJ1-5
CDR3 DNA: TGTGCCAGCAGCGGACAGGGGTCCAATCAGCCCCAGCATTTT
CDR3 protein: CASSGQGSNQPQHF

V gene: TRBV11-3
clone size: many
D gene: -
J gene: TRBJ2-1
CDR3 DNA: TGTGCCAGCAGCAAAGCGACAGCGTACAATGAGCAGTTCTTC
CDR3 protein: CASSKATAYNEQFF

V gene: TRBV6-6
clone size: once
D gene: TRBD2
J gene: TRBJ2-7
CDR3 DNA: TGTGCCAGCAGTGAGACTAGCGGTTCCTACGAGCAGTACTTC
CDR3 protein: CASSETSGSYEQYF

V gene: TRBV7-2
clone size: few
D gene: TRBD2
J gene: TRBJ2-3
CDR3 DNA: TGTGCCAGCAGCTCCCCGGGACTAGCGGGTCCCACCGGCACAGATACGCAGTATTTT
CDR3 protein: CASSSPGLAGPTGTDTQYF

V gene: TRBV9
clone size: -
D gene: -
J gene: TRBJ2-1
CDR3 DNA: TGTGCCAGCAGCCAAGAATATGGGGAGAACAATGAGCAGTTCTTC
CDR3 protein: CASSQEYGENNEQFF

V gene: TRBV27
clone size: few
D gene: -
J gene: TRBJ1-1
CDR3 DNA: TGTGCCAGCAGTTTCCTCAGGGAAGGGACTGAAGCTTTCTTT
CDR3 protein: CASSFLREGTEAFF

V gene: TRBV5-4
clone size: few
D gene: -
J gene: TRBJ1-1
CDR3 DNA: TGTGCCAGCAGCTTGAGTCCCGCCGGGCCTGAAGCTTTCTTT
CDR3 protein: CASSLSPAGPEAFF

V gene: TRBV28
clone size: -
D gene: -
J gene: TRBJ2-3
CDR3 DNA: TGTGCCAGCAGGATTCGGGGGGCAGGGGACGGCACAGATACGCAGTATTTT
CDR3 protein: CASRIRGAGDGTDTQYF

V gene: TRBV6-5
clone size: -
D gene: -
J gene: TRBJ1-1
CDR3 DNA: TGTGCCAGCAGTGTTAGGGGGGAACCTGAAGCTTTCTTT
CDR3 protein: CASSVRGEPEAFF

V gene: TRBV7-2
clone size: -
D gene: -
J gene: TRBJ2-3
CDR3 DNA: TGTGCCAGCAGAGACCCTTCTAGCACAGATACGCAGTATTTT
CDR3 protein: CASRDPSSTDTQYF

V gene: TRBV28
clone size: -
D gene: TRBD1
J gene: TRBJ2-7
CDR3 DNA: TGTGCCAGCAGTCCGGGACAGGGGTCCGAGCAGTACTTC
CDR3 protein: CASSPGQGSEQYF

V gene: TRBV6-4
clone size: -
D gene: -
J gene: TRBJ1-2
CDR3 DNA: TGTGCCAGCAGGGAGAACTATGGCTACACCTTC
CDR3 protein: CASRENYGYTF

V gene: TRBV5-8
clone size: -
D gene: -
J gene: TRBJ2-1
CDR3 DNA: TGTGCCAGCAGCCGCGGACACTACAATGAGCAGTTCTTC
CDR3 protein: CASSRGHYNEQFF

V gene: TRBV18
clone size: -
D gene: TRBD1
J gene: TRBJ1-1
CDR3 DNA: TGTGCCAGCTCACCAATGGGACAGGCAACCATGGGGACTGAAGCTTTCTTT
CDR3 protein: CASSPMGQATMGTEAFF

V gene: TRBV29-1
clone size: -
D gene: TRBD2
J gene: TRBJ2-7
CDR3 DNA: TGCAGCGTTACTAGCGCTTACGAGCAGTACTTC
CDR3 protein: CSVTSAYEQYF

V gene: TRBV29-1
clone size: few
D gene: -
J gene: TRBJ1-1
CDR3 DNA: TGCAGCGCCAGGGTTATGAACACTGAAGCTTTCTTT
CDR3 protein: CSARVMNTEAFF

V gene: TRBV5-1
clone size: -
D gene: -
J gene: TRBJ1-2
CDR3 DNA: TGCGCCAGCAGCTCGAACGATAGAGGACATGGCTACACCTTC
CDR3 protein: CASSSNDRGHGYTF

V gene: TRBV5-1
clone size: few
D gene: -
J gene: TRBJ1-2
CDR3 DNA: TGCGCCAGCAGCCAAAACAGGGAGGGCTACACCTTC
CDR3 protein: CASSQNREGYTF

V gene: TRBV7-2
clone size: -
D gene: -
J gene: TRBJ1-1
CDR3 DNA: TGTGCCAGCAGCCCAGAGGGGGGGAACACTGAAGCTTTCTTT
CDR3 protein: CASSPEGGNTEAFF

V gene: TRBV28
clone size: -
D gene: TRBD1
J gene: TRBJ2-7
CDR3 DNA: TGTGCCAGCAGTTCGGGACAGGCCTTGTACGAGCAGTACTTC
CDR3 protein: CASSSGQALYEQYF

V gene: TRBV30
clone size: few
D gene: -
J gene: TRBJ2-6
CDR3 DNA: TGTGCCTGGGACAGTGAACGTCTGTCTACCAACGTCCTGACTTTC
CDR3 protein: CAWDSERLSTNVLTF

V gene: TRBV6-1
clone size: -
D gene: TRBD1
J gene: TRBJ2-1
CDR3 DNA: TGTGCCAGCAGTGAAGCCCGGACAGGGATGTTCTTC
CDR3 protein: CASSEARTGMFF

V gene: TRBV19
clone size: -
D gene: TRBD1
J gene: TRBJ2-7
CDR3 DNA: TGTGCCAGTAGTATTTGGACAGGGGAAGGCGGCGAGCAGTACTTC
CDR3 protein: CASSIWTGEGGEQYF

V gene: TRBV28
clone size: -
D gene: -
J gene: TRBJ2-7
CDR3 DNA: TGTGCCAGCAGTTTTAAGGGGACTGGAGGCTACGAGCAGTACTTC
CDR3 protein: CASSFKGTGGYEQYF

V gene: TRBV30
clone size: few
D gene: -
J gene: TRBJ1-5
CDR3 DNA: TGTGCCCGCGTGGGAGTTAAGGGCAATCAGCCCCAGCATTTT
CDR3 protein: CARVGVKGNQPQHF

V gene: TRBV5-4
clone size: few
D gene: -
J gene: TRBJ2-3
CDR3 DNA: TGTGCCAGCAGCTCGGAAATAGAACTAGCCAGCACAGATACGCAGTATTTT
CDR3 protein: CASSSEIELASTDTQYF

V gene: TRBV27
clone size: -
D gene: -
J gene: TRBJ1-2
CDR3 DNA: TGTGCCAGCAGCCTGGTGGGTGAGGGACATGGCTACACCTTC
CDR3 protein: CASSLVGEGHGYTF

V gene: TRBV7-2
clone size: -
D gene: TRBD1
J gene: TRBJ1-5
CDR3 DNA: TGTGCCAGCAGCTTAGCGGGACAGGGAAATGAGCCCCAGCATTTT
CDR3 protein: CASSLAGQGNEPQHF

V gene: TRBV5-1
clone size: -
D gene: TRBD1
J gene: TRBJ1-1
CDR3 DNA: TGCGCCAGCAGACAGGGGGCGGCCACTGAAGCTTTCTTT
CDR3 protein: CASRQGAATEAFF

V gene: TRBV30
clone size: -
D gene: -
J gene: TRBJ2-3
CDR3 DNA: TGTGCCTGGGGGAGTCCAGATACGCAGTATTTT
CDR3 protein: CAWGSPDTQYF

V gene: TRBV5-4
clone size: -
D gene: -
J gene: TRBJ2-3
CDR3 DNA: TGTGCCAGCAGCTTGGCGCCAACTAGCACAGATACGCAGTATTTT
CDR3 protein: CASSLAPTSTDTQYF

V gene: TRBV29-1
clone size: -
D gene: -
J gene: TRBJ2-5
CDR3 DNA: TGCAGCGTTGTCCCCACCCAAGAGACCCAGTACTTC
CDR3 protein: CSVVPTQETQYF

V gene: TRBV14
clone size: -
D gene: -
J gene: TRBJ2-5
CDR3 DNA: TGTGCCAGCAGTGGGTTAGCGAACCAAGAGACCCAGTACTTC
CDR3 protein: CASSGLANQETQYF

V gene: TRBV4-3
clone size: -
D gene: -
J gene: TRBJ2-5
CDR3 DNA: TGCGCCAGCAGCCAAGATCTCTCCGGGACCCAGTACTTC
CDR3 protein: CASSQDLSGTQYF

V gene: TRBV4-3
clone size: few
D gene: TRBD2
J gene: TRBJ2-7
CDR3 DNA: TGCGCCAGCAGCCACCGACTAGCGGGAGGTAGCGGCGAGCAGTACTTC
CDR3 protein: CASSHRLAGGSGEQYF

V gene: TRBV10-3
clone size: -
D gene: -
J gene: TRBJ2-2
CDR3 DNA: TGTGCCATCAGAACAAACCGGGACCAAGAAGGGGAGCTGTTTTTT
CDR3 protein: CAIRTNRDQEGELFF

V gene: TRBV6-5
clone size: -
D gene: -
J gene: TRBJ1-3
CDR3 DNA: TGCGCCAGCAGGCCCGGCGCTAGCTCTGGAAACACCATATATTTT
CDR3 protein: CASRPGASSGNTIYF

V gene: TRBV6-5
clone size: few
D gene: TRBD2
J gene: TRBJ2-1
CDR3 DNA: TGTGCCAGCTCCCGCGGGAGCCTGGGGGATGAGCAGTTCTTC
CDR3 protein: CASSRGSLGDEQFF

V gene: TRBV28
clone size: many
D gene: -
J gene: TRBJ2-2
CDR3 DNA: TGTGCCAGCCCAAACACCGGGGAGCTGTTTTTT
CDR3 protein: CASPNTGELFF

V gene: TRBV9
clone size: few
D gene: -
J gene: TRBJ2-2
CDR3 DNA: TGTGCCAGCAGCTTACAGGGCCGGGACACCGGGGAGCTGTTTTTT
CDR3 protein: CASSLQGRDTGELFF

V gene: TRBV6-5
clone size: -
D gene: -
J gene: TRBJ2-3
CDR3 DNA: TGTGCCAGCAGTTACCGATCCGGGTACACAGATACGCAGTATTTT
CDR3 protein: CASSYRSGYTDTQYF